The 32 T cell receptor beta chains given below trace back to one sample, sequenced in a study of blood T cell repertoires in COVID-19. Some clones are missing from TCRdb's copy, which holds only in-frame ones; the method was immunoSEQ multiplex PCR. The sample lists over 200,000 clones, about 90% occurring once. Material: PBMCs or T cells enriched from blood (not recorded which). The receptor set was obtained from a man aged 25 to 40 who had recovered from COVID-19.

The chain links TRBV19 to TRBJ2-7; D may be TRBD2 (5 bases). The germline V gene has CDR1 LNHDA and CDR2 SQIVND (reference sequence). Trimming left V 0 bases short and J 1 base short, with 10 bases between. This CDR3 contains 15 residues. CDR3: CASSIEPSSSYEQYF. The CDR3 nucleotides read TGTGCCAGTAGTATAGAGCCTAGCTCTTCCTACGAGCAGTACTTC.

The chain combines TRBV5-4 with TRBJ2-3, with TRBD2 matching 11 bases. The trim removed 1 base at V and 3 bases at J, leaving 1 base unmatched. CDR1 and CDR2 from the germline V gene are SGHNT and YYREEE (reference sequence). This CDR3 has 15 residues. The CDR3: CASSLTSGGTDTQYF. The CDR3 DNA follows: TGTGCCAGCAGCTTGACTAGCGGGGGTACAGATACGCAGTATTTT.

The chain is built from TRBV15 and TRBJ2-1; a possible D gene is TRBD2 (6 bases). V was shortened by 0 bases and J by 4 bases, with 13 bases between the two germline ends. Germline lookup yields CDR1 LNHNV and CDR2 YYDKDF (reference sequence). The length of the CDR3 is 16 residues. This chain's CDR3 is CATSREVGGRYNEQFF. CDR3 nucleotide sequence: TGTGCCACCAGCAGAGAAGTGGGGGGTAGGTACAATGAGCAGTTCTTC.

In its sample, this clone was seen a few times. This chain joins TRBV29-1 and TRBJ2-1; 10 positions match TRBD2. The germline V gene encodes CDR1 SQVTM and CDR2 ANQGSEA. The ends lost 5 bases at V and 2 bases at J; junction bases unmatched: 9. The CDR3 contains 16 residues. This CDR3 reads CSVYPLAGLTYNEQFF. The CDR3 DNA reads TGCAGCGTTTACCCACTAGCGGGGCTAACCTACAATGAGCAGTTCTTC.

This clone was recorded once. The rearrangement joins TRBV10-3 to TRBJ1-1, with D possibly matching TRBD1 (6 bases). The V gene lost 10 bases and the J gene lost 5 bases, with 14 bases spanning the gap. The CDR3 totals 12 residues. The V gene's germline CDR1 is ENHRY and CDR2 SYGVKD. This CDR3 is CASQGPATEAFF. CDR3 nucleotides: TGTGCCAGTCAGGGGCCGGCAACTGAAGCTTTCTTT.

This chain joins TRBV11-2 and TRBJ2-3; 11 bases line up with TRBD2. V was clipped by 5 bases and J by 0 bases; unmatched bases: 13. CDR3 length equals 19 residues. Per germline, CDR1 SGHAT and CDR2 FQNNGV. The chain's CDR3 is CASSNSPGTSGGSTDTQYF. The CDR3 coding sequence is TGTGCCAGCAGCAACAGCCCCGGGACTAGCGGTGGAAGCACAGATACGCAGTATTTT.

The rearrangement joins TRBV28 to TRBJ2-3; D not certain. Germline CDR1 MDHEN, CDR2 SYDVKM. Trimming removed 6 bases at V and 11 bases at J, with 15 bases between. This CDR3 is built from 12 residues. DNA of the CDR3: TGTGCCAGCAGGACCTCTGGCAGGCTGCAGTATTTT. It is translated as CASRTSGRLQYF.

The chain recombines TRBV4-3 with TRBJ2-3; 10 bases are shared with TRBD2. V shed 1 base and J 1 base; nucleotides not matched to a gene: 14. The germline CDR1 and CDR2 sequences are LGHNA and YSLEER. The CDR3 is made up of 20 amino acids. The CDR3 sequence is CASSQVALAGVGPGTDTQYF. The CDR3 DNA follows: TGCGCCAGCAGCCAAGTGGCGCTAGCGGGAGTAGGTCCCGGCACAGATACGCAGTATTTT.

The chain combines TRBV28 with TRBJ2-1; D ambiguous. V shed 3 bases and J shed 3 bases, with 9 bases lying between them. Per the germline V gene, CDR1 is MDHEN and CDR2 is SYDVKM. The CDR3 has 14 residues. This chain's CDR3 is CASSLVTDYNEQFF. The CDR3 DNA reads TGTGCCAGCAGTTTGGTTACAGACTACAATGAGCAGTTCTTC.

This chain joins TRBV6-2 or TRBV6-3 and TRBJ2-6, with TRBD2 as a possible D gene (5 bases). Germline CDR1 reads MNHEY; CDR2 reads SVGEGT. V was clipped by 2 bases and J by 4 bases, with 15 bases between them. CDR3 length: 17 residues. The CDR3 DNA reads as TGTGCCAGCAGTTACACCCCGGAGGACCCCGGGGCCAACGTCCTGACTTTC. This gives the protein CASSYTPEDPGANVLTF.

The chain links TRBV6-6 to TRBJ2-5, with 7 positions matching TRBD1. CDR3 size: 16 residues. V lost 0 bases and J lost 2; bases outside the gene matches: 6. Germline values: CDR1 MNHNY, CDR2 SVGAGI (reference sequence). As DNA, the CDR3 is TGTGCCAGCAGTTACTCGCCCGGGACAGTTCAAGAGACCCAGTACTTC. This codes for CASSYSPGTVQETQYF.

This clone was counted a single time. This chain joins TRBV9 and TRBJ1-1; perhaps TRBD1 as D (6 bases). This CDR3 region has 14 residues. Germline V lookup: CDR1 SGDLS, CDR2 YYNGEE. V was pared by 0 bases and J by 1 base, with 7 bases between. The CDR3 coding sequence is TGTGCCAGCAGCGTAGGGACAGAGAACACTGAAGCTTTCTTT. Amino acids: CASSVGTENTEAFF.

CDR3 in amino acids: CAWTLGTGNTEAFF. CDR3 bases: TGTGCCTGGACTCTTGGGACAGGAAACACTGAAGCTTTCTTT. The chain combines TRBV30 with TRBJ1-1; 8 bases line up with TRBD1. This CDR3 spans 14 amino acids. Per the germline V gene, CDR1 is GTSNPN and CDR2 is SVGIG (reference sequence). The V segment lost 4 bases and the J segment 2 bases; nucleotides outside the gene matches: 6.

The chain couples TRBV14 to TRBJ1-1; 9 bases agree with TRBD1. Per the germline V gene, CDR1 is SGHDN and CDR2 is FVKESK. J gave up 1 base and V 1 base, and 4 bases lay outside the gene matches. The CDR3 length is 16 residues. CDR3 protein: CASSQGPGQGNTEAFF. As DNA, the CDR3 is TGTGCCAGCAGCCAAGGGCCGGGACAGGGGAACACTGAAGCTTTCTTT.

The chain uses TRBV27 and TRBJ1-4; D remains ambiguous. Trimming removed 3 bases at V and 0 bases at J, with 8 bases between. CDR3 length: 15 amino acids. Germline CDR1 MNHEY, CDR2 SMNVEV (reference sequence). CDR3 in DNA: TGTGCCAGCAGTTTGTGGGCAGCAACTAATGAAAAACTGTTTTTT. The encoded protein is CASSLWAATNEKLFF.

This rearrangement joins TRBV10-3 to TRBJ1-3, with a weak D call TRBD1 (5 bases). The CDR3 is made up of 14 amino acids. V shed 10 bases and J shed 2 bases, with 15 bases lying between them. The germline gives CDR1 ENHRY, CDR2 SYGVKD. CDR3 bases: TGTGCCACCACCCGGGAGGGGACTGGAAACACCATATATTTT. Protein product: CATTREGTGNTIYF.

In this sample, this clone turned up once. The chain carries TRBV28 and TRBJ1-3, with D tentatively TRBD1 (5 bases). Germline V gene lookup returns CDR1 MDHEN and CDR2 SYDVKM. The CDR3 length is 17 residues. The V end was cut by 6 bases, the J end by 0 bases, with 18 bases between. The CDR3: CASSSLALGGSGNTIYF. The CDR3 DNA reads as TGTGCCAGCAGCTCGTTAGCCCTGGGGGGCTCTGGAAACACCATATATTTT.

The chain links TRBV18 to TRBJ2-1; TRBD1 might be the D (6 bases). V dropped 1 base and J dropped 5 bases, with 9 bases sitting between them. CDR3 length equals 14 residues. Germline lookup yields CDR1 KGHSH and CDR2 LQKENI. DNA of the CDR3: TGTGCCAGCTCACCACTGAACAGGGACAATGAGCAGTTCTTC. It specifies CASSPLNRDNEQFF. Variable domain in full (rest from reference TRBV18 and TRBJ2-1): NAGVMQNPRHLVRRRGQEARLRCSPMKGHSHVYWYRQLPEEGLKFMVYLQKENIIDESGMPKERFSAEFPKEGPSILRIQQVVRGDSAAYFCASSPLNRDNEQFFGPGTRLTVL.

This sequence joins TRBV6-5 and TRBJ2-7; TRBD2 matches 9 bases. The CDR3 runs to 14 residues. The trim removed 6 bases at V and 2 bases at J, leaving 5 bases unmatched. Germline V CDR1 and CDR2: MNHEY, SVGAGI. CDR3 in amino acids: CASRRAGGAYEQYF. The CDR3 DNA is TGTGCCAGCAGGCGAGCGGGAGGAGCCTACGAGCAGTACTTC.

The gene calls are TRBV9 and TRBJ1-5; 10 bases map to TRBD1. This CDR3 comprises 15 residues. Trimming at V came to 2 bases and at J to 1 base, leaving 0 bases not matched to a gene. Germline values: CDR1 SGDLS, CDR2 YYNGEE. The CDR3 loop reads CASSVTGGSNQPQHF. CDR3 sequence (DNA): TGTGCCAGCAGCGTGACAGGGGGCAGCAATCAGCCCCAGCATTTT.

The genes are TRBV27 and TRBJ2-5; TRBD1 matches at 7 bases. The CDR3 covers 15 residues. The germline V gene has CDR1 MNHEY and CDR2 SMNVEV (reference sequence). Unmatched junction bases numbered 10, after V lost 2 bases and J lost 7 bases. The CDR3 nucleotides are TGTGCCAGCAGTTTAATTGAGGGGGCTAAAGCGACCCAGTACTTC. Translation: CASSLIEGAKATQYF.

This chain connects TRBV9 to TRBJ1-1, with D perhaps TRBD1 (6 bases). V was shortened by 3 bases and J by 0 bases, with 15 bases between the two germline ends. Germline V gene data show CDR1 as SGDLS and CDR2 as YYNGEE. The CDR3 has 16 amino acids. CDR3 protein: CASSAEQGRVNTEAFF. The CDR3 DNA reads as TGTGCCAGCAGCGCGGAACAGGGTAGGGTGAACACTGAAGCTTTCTTT. Looking up the rest from reference TRBV9 and TRBJ1-1 gives the full variable domain: DSGVTQTPKHLITATGQRVTLRCSPRSGDLSVYWYQQSLDQGLQFLIQYYNGEERAKGNILERFSAQQFPDLHSELNLSSLELGDSALYFCASSAEQGRVNTEAFFGQGTRLTVV.

This clone came up a few times. The rearrangement uses TRBV5-1 and TRBJ2-7, with 8 positions matching TRBD1. CDR1 is SGHRS and CDR2 is YFSETQ in the germline V gene. The CDR3 is made up of 14 amino acids. V shed 3 bases and J 3 bases; nucleotides not matched to a gene: 5. The CDR3 DNA follows: TGCGCCAGCAGCTCGACAGGGGAGAACTACGAGCAGTACTTC. Translation gives CASSSTGENYEQYF.

This clone was recorded once. V usage is TRBV7-2 and J usage is TRBJ2-7, with 7 bases matching TRBD1. CDR3 length equals 14 residues. Losses at the gene ends were 4 bases for V and 4 bases for J; bases not matched to a gene: 7. Germline loops: CDR1 SGHTA, CDR2 FQGNSA. The CDR3 region has the DNA TGTGCCAGCAGCTCGGCTGACAGGGTTTACGAGCAGTACTTC. Translating it yields CASSSADRVYEQYF.

The CDR3 DNA reads TGTGCCTGGTCAAGTAAGAGTTCACCCTCTGGAAACACCATATATTTT. This encodes CAWSSKSSPSGNTIYF. The gene calls are TRBV30 and TRBJ1-3; D uncertain. Per germline, CDR1 GTSNPN and CDR2 SVGIG (reference sequence). V lost 5 bases to trimming and J lost 0 bases, with 17 bases between them. The CDR3 extends over 16 amino acids.

The rearrangement joins TRBV27 to TRBJ1-4, with a weak D call TRBD1 (6 bases). Germline V gene lookup returns CDR1 MNHEY and CDR2 SMNVEV (reference sequence). The V end lost 7 bases, the J end lost 5 bases, and 14 bases lay between the germline ends. The CDR3 totals 14 residues. The CDR3 bases are TGTGCCAGCACCCCGGGACACTTCAATGAAAAACTGTTTTTT. Protein: CASTPGHFNEKLFF.

The J gene is TRBJ2-7, the V gene TRBV10-3, with 8 bases matching TRBD2. The CDR3 spans 16 residues. Germline V gives CDR1 ENHRY, CDR2 SYGVKD. Trimming cost V 1 base and J 0 bases; bases outside gene matches: 5. The CDR3 is CAISELLADSSYEQYF. DNA of the CDR3: TGTGCCATCAGTGAGTTACTAGCGGATAGCTCCTACGAGCAGTACTTC.

The chain is built from TRBV3-1 (or the pseudogene TRBV3-2) and TRBJ2-2; 11 bases map to TRBD2. V gave up 4 bases and J gave up 2 bases; unmatched junction bases: 3. CDR3 size: 16 residues. Germline V gives CDR1 LGHDT, CDR2 YNNKEL (reference sequence). The CDR3 loop is CASSLRLAGNTGELFF. The CDR3 DNA sequence: TGTGCCAGCAGCCTTAGACTAGCGGGAAACACCGGGGAGCTGTTTTTT.

CDR3 in amino acids: CASNSLGQWETQYF. In DNA, the CDR3 is TGTGCCAGCAATTCCCTGGGACAGTGGGAGACCCAGTACTTC. V usage is TRBV27 and J usage is TRBJ2-5; 7 bases match TRBD1. The CDR3 runs 14 residues. The germline V gene has CDR1 MNHEY and CDR2 SMNVEV (reference sequence). V gave up 7 bases and J gave up 5 bases; unmatched junction bases: 10.

This clone was recorded a few times. J is TRBJ2-7 and V is TRBV5-4; D may be TRBD2 (5 bases). The CDR3 length is 14 residues. Trimming shortened V by 4 bases and J by 6 bases, and 17 bases separated the two germline ends. Per germline, CDR1 SGHNT and CDR2 YYREEE (reference sequence). The CDR3 nucleotides are TGTGCCAGCAGCCATGATACCTTCGGAGGCGAGCAGTACTTC. This translates into CASSHDTFGGEQYF.

This clone was counted once. The chain couples TRBV4-1 to TRBJ1-1; tentative D call: TRBD1 (6 bases). Trimming took off 3 bases at V and 5 bases at J, with 13 bases between the two ends. Germline V gene sequence: CDR1 MGHRA, CDR2 YSYEKL. There are 14 residues in the CDR3. The CDR3 DNA sequence: TGCGCCAGCAGCCATTCACAGGGTAAGACTGAAGCTTTCTTT. Its translation is CASSHSQGKTEAFF.

The rearrangement joins TRBV29-1 to TRBJ2-7; tentatively, D is TRBD1 (6 bases). V lost 1 base and J 2 bases, leaving 9 bases between the germline ends. CDR3 size: 13 residues. Germline CDR1 is SQVTM and CDR2 is ANQGSEA. The CDR3 region is CSVEAGETYEQYF. The CDR3 region has the DNA TGCAGCGTTGAAGCAGGGGAAACCTACGAGCAGTACTTC.